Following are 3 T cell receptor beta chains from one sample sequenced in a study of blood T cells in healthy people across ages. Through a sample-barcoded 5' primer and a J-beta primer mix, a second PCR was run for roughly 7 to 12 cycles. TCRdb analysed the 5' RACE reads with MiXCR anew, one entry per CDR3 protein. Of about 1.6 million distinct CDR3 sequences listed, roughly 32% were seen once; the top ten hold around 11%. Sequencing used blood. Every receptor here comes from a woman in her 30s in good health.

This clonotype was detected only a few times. DNA of the CDR3: TGTGCCACTGCGATTGACTCTGGGGCCAACGTCCTGACTTTC. Its protein is CATAIDSGANVLTF. V usage is TRBV28 and J usage is TRBJ2-6; no definite D call. Germline CDR1 is MDHEN and CDR2 is SYDVKM. Trimming took 10 bases from V and 0 from J, leaving 10 bases between them. The CDR3 is 14 amino acids. Full variable domain (rest looked up from reference TRBV28 and TRBJ2-6): DVKVTQSSRYLVKRTGEKVFLECVQDMDHENMFWYRQDPGLGLRLIYFSYDVKMKEKGDIPEGYSVSREKKERFSLILESASTNQTSMYLCATAIDSGANVLTFGAGSRLTVL.

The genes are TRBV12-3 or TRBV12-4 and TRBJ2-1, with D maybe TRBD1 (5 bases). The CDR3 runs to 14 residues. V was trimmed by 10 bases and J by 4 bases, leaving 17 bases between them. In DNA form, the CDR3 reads TGTGCCACCCTAGGTAATCCAGGGTACAATGAGCAGTTCTTC. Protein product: CATLGNPGYNEQFF.

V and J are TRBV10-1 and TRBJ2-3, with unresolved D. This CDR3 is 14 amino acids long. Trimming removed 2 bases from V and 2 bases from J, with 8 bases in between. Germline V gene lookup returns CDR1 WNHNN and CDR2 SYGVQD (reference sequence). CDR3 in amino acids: CASSERHNTDTQYF. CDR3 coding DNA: TGCGCCAGCAGTGAGAGGCACAACACAGATACGCAGTATTTT.